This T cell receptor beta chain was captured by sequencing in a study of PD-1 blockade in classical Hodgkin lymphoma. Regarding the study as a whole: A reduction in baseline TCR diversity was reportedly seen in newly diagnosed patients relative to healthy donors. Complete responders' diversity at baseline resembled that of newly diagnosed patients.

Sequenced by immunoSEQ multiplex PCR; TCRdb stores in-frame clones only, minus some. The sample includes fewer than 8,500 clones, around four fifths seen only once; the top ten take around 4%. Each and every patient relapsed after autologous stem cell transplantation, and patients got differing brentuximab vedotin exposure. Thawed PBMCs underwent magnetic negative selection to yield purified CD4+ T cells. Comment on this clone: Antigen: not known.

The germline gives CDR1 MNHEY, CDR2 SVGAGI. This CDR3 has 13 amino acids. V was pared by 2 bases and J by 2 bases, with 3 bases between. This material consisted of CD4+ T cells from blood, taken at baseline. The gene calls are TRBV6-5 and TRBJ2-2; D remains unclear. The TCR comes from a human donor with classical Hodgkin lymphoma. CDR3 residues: CASSYPNTGELFF. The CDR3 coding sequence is TGTGCCAGCAGTTACCCTAACACCGGGGAGCTGTTTTTT.